Listed below are T cell receptor beta chains from one sample, sequenced in a study of T cells in localized non-small cell lung cancer. The method was immunoSEQ multiplex PCR; TCRdb's version includes in-frame clones alone and lacks a portion of them. The table lists roughly 26,000 clones, over 70% of them singletons. The sample was peripheral blood, taken before any cancer treatment. The origin of the receptors is a man aged 40 to 70 with stage III squamous cell lung carcinoma. CDR3s include the opening cysteine and the closing phenylalanine or tryptophan. D genes are given only for firm matches. Where a row states a size, it is once, few, many or the class of an expanded clone; other rows omit it.

TRBJ1-2	NA	NA	TRBV6-5	CASSRSGRNGYTF	TGTGCCAGCAGCCGGTCTGGGCGAAATGGCTACACCTTC
TRBJ2-1	NA	NA	TRBV9	CASSPRIYNEQFF	TGTGCCAGCAGCCCCCGGATTTACAATGAGCAGTTCTTC
TRBJ1-4	NA	NA	TRBV15	CATSRDQRVKGVPRGNEKLFF	TGTGCCACCAGCAGAGATCAGAGGGTCAAGGGGGTCCCGCGTGGTAATGAAAAACTGTTTTTT
TRBJ2-7	once	TRBD1	TRBV29-1	CSVSYPGQGNYEQYF	TGCAGCGTGTCATATCCGGGACAGGGAAACTACGAGCAGTACTTC
TRBJ1-2	NA	TRBD1	TRBV7-9	CASSWGTGILNYGYTF	TGTGCCAGCAGCTGGGGGACAGGGATCCTTAACTATGGCTACACCTTC
TRBJ2-1	NA	NA	TRBV7-9	CASSLNNEQFF	TGTGCCAGCAGCTTAAACAATGAGCAGTTCTTC
TRBJ1-4	once	TRBD1	TRBV4-2	CASSLTGTGGLENEKLFF	TGTGCCAGCAGCCTAACCGGGACAGGGGGCTTAGAAAATGAAAAACTGTTTTTT
TRBJ2-3	once	NA	TRBV9	CASSVGTIGDTQYF	TGTGCCAGCAGCGTAGGGACCATCGGAGATACGCAGTATTTT
TRBJ1-2	NA	NA	TRBV6-5	CASSQRDGYGYTF	TGTGCCAGCAGTCAGCGGGACGGCTATGGCTACACCTTC
TRBJ2-4	few	TRBD2	TRBV4-2	CASSQGPGEGGNIQYF	TGTGCCAGCAGCCAAGGCCCGGGGGAGGGCGGGAACATTCAGTACTTC
TRBJ1-1	NA	NA	TRBV28	CASSYPRGNWRANTEAFF	TGTGCCAGCAGTTACCCTAGAGGGAACTGGCGCGCAAACACTGAAGCTTTCTTT
TRBJ1-1	NA	NA	TRBV5-8	CASSPTNQNTEAFF	TGTGCCAGCAGCCCGACCAACCAGAACACTGAAGCTTTCTTT
TRBJ2-3	NA	NA	TRBV6-5	CASSRRGLSTDTQYF	TGTGCCAGCAGTCGCAGGGGTCTAAGCACAGATACGCAGTATTTT
TRBJ1-1	few	NA	TRBV9	CASSAHPSVGGRTEAFF	TGTGCCAGCAGCGCGCACCCGTCCGTGGGGGGTCGGACTGAAGCTTTCTTT
TRBJ2-7	NA	TRBD1	TRBV5-6	CASSPRQGRTYEQYF	TGTGCCAGCAGCCCACGACAGGGAAGGACCTACGAGCAGTACTTC
TRBJ2-2	NA	TRBD2	TRBV19	CASSIAGGHTGELFF	TGTGCCAGTAGTATAGCGGGGGGACACACCGGGGAGCTGTTTTTT
TRBJ2-7	NA	NA	TRBV18	CASSPPGAPTSLQYF	TGTGCCAGCTCACCCCCAGGGGCCCCAACGTCTTTGCAGTACTTC
TRBJ2-1	NA	TRBD2	TRBV6-1	CASRSTGGDEQFF	TGTGCCAGCAGGAGCACCGGGGGGGATGAGCAGTTCTTC
TRBJ1-4	once	NA	TRBV2	CASRMQEGGEKLFF	TGTGCCAGCAGAATGCAGGAAGGAGGTGAAAAACTGTTTTTT
TRBJ2-5	NA	NA	TRBV5-1	CASSLADQGIETQYF	TGCGCCAGCAGCTTAGCGGACCAAGGCATAGAGACCCAGTACTTC
TRBJ1-2	NA	NA	TRBV5-1	CASRADPTSFKASYGYTF	TGCGCCAGCAGGGCGGATCCTACGTCTTTTAAGGCCTCCTATGGCTACACCTTC
TRBJ2-4	NA	NA	TRBV7-9	CASSPRVLAKNIQYF	TGTGCCAGCAGCCCCCGGGTCCTAGCCAAAAACATTCAGTACTTC
TRBJ2-5	NA	TRBD2	TRBV5-6	CASSFQRGTGTQYF	TGTGCCAGCAGCTTCCAGCGGGGTACGGGGACCCAGTACTTC
TRBJ2-3	NA	NA	TRBV27	CASIRADTQYF	TGTGCCAGCATAAGGGCAGATACGCAGTATTTT
TRBJ1-1	NA	TRBD1	TRBV29-1	CSGNRGGGGTEAFF	TGCAGCGGCAACAGGGGAGGAGGAGGCACTGAAGCTTTCTTT
TRBJ2-7	NA	NA	TRBV7-6	CASSLEAAETYEQYF	TGTGCCAGCAGCTTAGAGGCGGCGGAGACCTACGAGCAGTACTTC
TRBJ2-6	NA	TRBD1	TRBV28	CASSLSGGSGANVLTF	TGTGCCAGCAGTTTATCAGGGGGCTCTGGGGCCAACGTCCTGACTTTC
TRBJ1-4	few	NA	TRBV7-3	CASSATGTWGEKLFF	TGTGCCAGCAGCGCTACCGGGACCTGGGGAGAAAAACTGTTTTTT
TRBJ2-2	once	NA	TRBV19	CASRDPGQLGELFF	TGTGCCAGTAGGGATCCGGGACAACTCGGGGAGCTGTTTTTT
TRBJ1-2	few	NA	TRBV2	CASSEGSGDGYTF	TGTGCCAGCAGTGAGGGTTCGGGGGATGGCTACACCTTC
TRBJ2-3	NA	TRBD2	TRBV5-5	CASSLEMGPTSGAADTQYF	TGTGCCAGCAGCTTGGAAATGGGCCCGACTAGCGGGGCCGCAGATACGCAGTATTTT
TRBJ2-1	NA	NA	TRBV6-1	CASSALSGQQFF	TGTGCCAGCAGTGCCCTCTCGGGGCAGCAGTTCTTC
TRBJ1-5	NA	NA	TRBV28	CASRGKDSLGNQPQHF	TGTGCCAGCAGGGGAAAGGACTCCCTGGGCAATCAGCCCCAGCATTTT
TRBJ1-1	NA	NA	TRBV18	CASSPGQERNTEAFF	TGTGCCAGCTCACCAGGGCAGGAGAGGAACACTGAAGCTTTCTTT
TRBJ2-7	NA	TRBD1	TRBV29-1	CSAGTGTGGEQYF	TGCAGCGCCGGGACCGGGACAGGGGGCGAGCAGTACTTC
TRBJ2-7	NA	TRBD1	TRBV5-6	CAARLWTGERQYF	TGTGCCGCACGCCTGTGGACAGGGGAGCGGCAGTACTTC
TRBJ2-7	NA	NA	TRBV5-1	CASSLRFSYEQYF	TGCGCCAGCAGCTTGCGATTTTCCTACGAGCAGTACTTC
TRBJ1-2	NA	NA	TRBV5-1	CASSFDTDYGYTF	TGCGCCAGCAGCTTTGACACGGACTATGGCTACACCTTC
TRBJ1-5	once	NA	TRBV19	CASSLSEAPFQPQHF	TGTGCCAGTAGCCTTTCAGAGGCTCCGTTCCAGCCCCAGCATTTT
TRBJ2-7	NA	TRBD1	TRBV6-1	CASSESDREWYEQYF	TGTGCCAGCAGTGAATCTGACAGGGAGTGGTACGAGCAGTACTTC
TRBJ2-7	NA	NA	TRBV28	CARLRSLDEQYF	TGTGCCAGGCTCCGAAGTCTGGACGAGCAGTACTTC